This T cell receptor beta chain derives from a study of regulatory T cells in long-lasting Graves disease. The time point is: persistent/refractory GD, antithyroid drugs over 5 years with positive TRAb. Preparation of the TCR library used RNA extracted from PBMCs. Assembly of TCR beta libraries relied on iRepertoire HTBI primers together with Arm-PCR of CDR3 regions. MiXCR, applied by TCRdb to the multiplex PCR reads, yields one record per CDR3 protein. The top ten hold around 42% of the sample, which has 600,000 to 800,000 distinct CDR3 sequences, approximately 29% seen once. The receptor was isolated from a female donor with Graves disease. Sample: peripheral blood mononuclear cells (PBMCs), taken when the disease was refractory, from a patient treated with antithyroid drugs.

CDR3 bases: TGTGCCAGCAACTATGGGACAGGTCCCTACGAGCAGTACTTC. Protein product: CASNYGTGPYEQYF. The chain employs TRBV6-1 and TRBJ2-7; 8 positions match TRBD1. The CDR3 spans 14 residues. Germline CDR1 MNHNS, CDR2 SASEGT. J gave up 2 bases and V 7 bases, and 7 bases lay outside the gene matches.